These 28 T cell receptor beta chains were all obtained from the same sample, sequenced in a study of CD8+ T cells in alopecia areata. The treatment here: oral pan-JAK inhibitor, 5-10 mg twice daily. TCR sequencing used cDNA made by reverse transcription of extracted RNA. Assay: immunoSEQ multiplex PCR; the TCRdb copy retains only in-frame clones and omits some. The table has about 180,000 clones, approximately 59% seen once. The material was CD4+ T cells sorted from blood, obtained at approximately week 60, from a patient treated with tofacitinib. The receptor source for this set is a human donor with alopecia areata.

This chain joins TRBV5-1 and TRBJ2-5, with TRBD1 matching over 9 bases. Trimming at V came to 2 bases and at J to 5 bases, leaving 10 bases not matched to a gene. Germline V gene lookup returns CDR1 SGHRS and CDR2 YFSETQ. The CDR3 has 16 amino acids. Written as DNA, the CDR3 is TGCGCCAGCAGCTTACAGGGACAGGGTGAAGGCGAGACCCAGTACTTC. This sequence encodes CASSLQGQGEGETQYF. The whole variable domain, filled in from reference TRBV5-1 and TRBJ2-5, reads KAGVTQTPRYLIKTRGQQVTLSCSPISGHRSVSWYQQTPGQGLQFLFEYFSETQRNKGNFPGRFSGRQFSNSRSEMNVSTLELGDSALYLCASSLQGQGEGETQYFGPGTRLLVL.

The J gene is TRBJ1-2, the V gene TRBV5-4; 7 bases map to TRBD1. Germline-derived CDR1 and CDR2 are SGHNT and YYREEE (reference sequence). V was pared by 2 bases and J by 4 bases, with 11 bases of the junction left unmatched. CDR3 size: 16 residues. This CDR3 is CASSFPQGWGRYGYTF. As DNA, the CDR3 is TGTGCCAGCAGCTTCCCACAGGGGTGGGGTCGCTATGGCTACACCTTC. The full variable domain, completed using reference TRBV5-4 and TRBJ1-2, is ETGVTQSPTHLIKTRGQQVTLRCSSQSGHNTVSWYQQALGQGPQFIFQYYREEENGRGNFPPRFSGLQFPNYSSELNVNALELDDSALYLCASSFPQGWGRYGYTFGSGTRLTVV.

V is TRBV5-6 and J is TRBJ2-1, with a tentative D call TRBD1 (6 bases). The germline V gene encodes CDR1 SGHDT and CDR2 YYEEEE. Trimming cost V 3 bases and J 4 bases, with 8 bases left between them. The CDR3 is 13 residues long. This CDR3 is CASSSTGYNEQFF. The CDR3 DNA reads as TGTGCCAGCAGCTCCACAGGGTACAATGAGCAGTTCTTC. The variable domain in full, with the rest retrieved from reference TRBV5-6 and TRBJ2-1, is DAGVTQSPTHLIKTRGQQVTLRCSPKSGHDTVSWYQQALGQGPQFIFQYYEEEERQRGNFPDRFSGHQFPNYSSELNVNALLLGDSALYLCASSSTGYNEQFFGPGTRLTVL.

The chain combines TRBV5-5 with TRBJ1-5, with TRBD1 identical over 10 bases. CDR3 length: 15 residues. Looked up from germline, CDR1 is SGHKS and CDR2 is YYEKEE (reference sequence). The trim removed 4 bases at V and 7 bases at J, leaving 8 bases unmatched. CDR3 region: CASSGTGTGAQPQHF. The DNA of the CDR3 is TGTGCCAGCAGCGGGACCGGGACAGGGGCCCAGCCCCAGCATTTT.

The table lists this clone with a count of one. V and J are TRBV25-1 and TRBJ1-6, with D possibly TRBD1 on 5 matching bases. Trimming removed 10 bases at V and 0 bases at J, with 13 bases between. This CDR3 contains 15 residues. The germline V gene encodes CDR1 MGHDK and CDR2 SYGVNS. The CDR3 is CATRDRSSYNSPLHF. CDR3 DNA: TGTGCCACCCGGGACCGAAGCTCCTATAATTCACCCCTCCACTTT.

This rearrangement joins TRBV29-1 to TRBJ2-7, with TRBD1 matching over 7 bases. Looked up from germline, CDR1 is SQVTM and CDR2 is ANQGSEA. This CDR3 spans 11 amino acids. The trim removed 4 bases at V and 5 bases at J, leaving 2 bases unmatched. The CDR3 here is CSVGGQNEQYF. CDR3 in DNA: TGCAGCGTTGGGGGACAGAACGAGCAGTACTTC.

This rearrangement joins TRBV1 to TRBJ2-7; TRBD2, as called in the table, went unchecked against the DNA. TRBV1 is a pseudogene locus. The CDR3 spans 17 residues. CDR3 in amino acids: CTSSQVLDSTGDCEQYF. Here the CDR3 DNA reads TGCACCAGCAGCCAAGTTTTGGACTCCACGGGAGACTGCGAGCAGTACTTC.

The chain uses TRBV6-1 and TRBJ1-1, with a tentative D call TRBD1 (5 bases). The germline V and J ends were trimmed by 6 bases and 4 bases, with 18 bases remaining between them. The CDR3 is 15 residues long. Looked up from germline, CDR1 is MNHNS and CDR2 is SASEGT. The CDR3 region has the DNA TGTGCCAGCAGACTCATTAGGCAGGGAGGCACTGAAGCTTTCTTT. This translates into CASRLIRQGGTEAFF.

The gene calls are TRBV4-2 and TRBJ2-7; 8 bases are shared with TRBD1. Trimming cost V 3 bases and J 0 bases; bases outside gene matches: 13. This CDR3 comprises 18 residues. Germline lookup yields CDR1 LGHNA and CDR2 YNFKEQ. CDR3 protein: CASSHTPGQVVSSYEQYF. The CDR3 nucleotides read TGTGCCAGCAGCCATACGCCGGGACAGGTAGTGAGCTCCTACGAGCAGTACTTC.

The chain combines TRBV12-5 with TRBJ1-1; D perhaps matches TRBD1 (5 bases). CDR1 LGHNT and CDR2 FRNRAP come from the germline V gene. V dropped 3 bases and J dropped 1 base, with 9 bases sitting between them. The CDR3 consists of 14 residues. The DNA of the CDR3 is TGTGCTAGTGGTTTTAACAGGACGAACACTGAAGCTTTCTTT. The encoded protein is CASGFNRTNTEAFF.

There are a few counts of this clone. CDR3 protein: CSATDSPSTDTQYF. The DNA for the CDR3 is TGCAGCGCTACAGACAGTCCCAGCACAGATACGCAGTATTTT. The genes are TRBV29-1 and TRBJ2-3; a possible D gene is TRBD1 (5 bases). Trimming left V 7 bases short and J 0 bases short, with 14 bases between. Per the germline V gene, CDR1 is SQVTM and CDR2 is ANQGSEA. The CDR3 length is 14 residues.

This chain connects TRBV6-5 to TRBJ2-7; D is unresolved. In germline, CDR1 is MNHEY, CDR2 SVGAGI. The CDR3 sequence is 15 residues long. V shed 6 bases and J shed 1 base, with 16 bases lying between them. CDR3 nucleotide sequence: TGTGCCAGCAGGCAAGACGGATTACCTTCCTACGAGCAGTACTTC. Translating gives CASRQDGLPSYEQYF.

The rearrangement uses TRBV19 and TRBJ1-5, with TRBD1 matching over 11 bases. The CDR3 covers 15 residues. Trimming at V came to 7 bases and at J to 6 bases, leaving 8 bases not matched to a gene. Germline-derived CDR1 and CDR2 are LNHDA and SQIVND (reference sequence). The CDR3 loop is CASTPGQGVFQPQHF. CDR3 coding DNA: TGTGCCAGTACCCCGGGACAGGGGGTGTTTCAGCCCCAGCATTTT.

The table lists this clone with a few counts. The chain combines TRBV6-1 with TRBJ2-3, with 9 bases lining up with TRBD2. The V and J ends lost 1 base and 5 bases, in that order; junction bases with no gene match: 4. CDR1 and CDR2 from the germline V gene are MNHNS and SASEGT. CDR3 length: 15 residues. CDR3: CASSEGSGGQDTQYF. CDR3 sequence (DNA): TGTGCCAGCAGTGAAGGTAGCGGGGGACAAGATACGCAGTATTTT.

This clone has a handful of counts. The V call is TRBV30, the J call TRBJ2-1, with D possibly matching TRBD2 (7 bases). V lost 2 bases and J 6 bases, leaving 41 bases between the germline ends. Per the germline V gene, CDR1 is GTSNPN and CDR2 is SVGIG (reference sequence). The CDR3 covers 23 residues. Here the CDR3 DNA reads TGTGCCTGGAGTTTCCTCCTCGGGGGGAGGCAGGGGCCCCCCAAAAGGGGTCGCAATGAGCAGTTCTTC. Translation: CAWSFLLGGRQGPPKRGRNEQFF.

This rearrangement joins TRBV7-9 to TRBJ2-5; 9 bases line up with TRBD1. V shed 5 bases, J shed 4 bases, and the junction held 2 bases outside the gene matches. The germline V gene has CDR1 SEHNR and CDR2 FQNEAQ (reference sequence). The CDR3 has 13 amino acids. The CDR3 region has the DNA TGTGCCAGCAGCCCGGACAGGGGAGAGACCCAGTACTTC. Its protein is CASSPDRGETQYF.

This chain links TRBV21-1 with TRBJ1-1; the table calls TRBD1, which could not be checked here. TRBV21-1 is shown as a pseudogene. This CDR3 has 14 amino acids. CDR3 in amino acids: CASSTGTGAGGAFF. DNA of the CDR3: TGTGCCAGCAGCACTGGGACAGGGGCTGGAGGAGCTTTCTTT.

The V and J genes are TRBV6-6 and TRBJ2-3; D possibly corresponds to TRBD1 (7 bases). Trimming removed 2 bases at V and 5 bases at J, with 11 bases between. Germline values: CDR1 MNHNY, CDR2 SVGAGI (reference sequence). The CDR3 loop spans 14 amino acids. CDR3 protein: CASSYGQGGDTQYF. The CDR3 bases are TGTGCCAGCAGTTACGGGCAGGGGGGAGATACGCAGTATTTT.

This clone is a singleton in its sample. This specimen includes other DNA sequences encoding the same CDR3. The DNA of the CDR3 is TGCGCCAGCAGCCAAGCGGGCGGGACCCAGTACTTC. Translating it yields CASSQAGGTQYF. The V call is TRBV4-1, the J call TRBJ2-5; no clear D. The CDR3 length is 12 residues. CDR1 and CDR2 (germline): MGHRA, YSYEKL. V was pared by 1 base and J by 7 bases, with 7 bases between.

This clone was observed a single time. The V and J genes are TRBV15 and TRBJ1-1; D unclear. The CDR3 runs to 12 residues. Germline assignment: CDR1 LNHNV and CDR2 YYDKDF (reference sequence). V gave up 9 bases and J gave up 3 bases, with 11 bases separating them. The CDR3 DNA reads TGTGCCACATCAGAGCTGGACACTGAAGCTTTCTTT. Residues: CATSELDTEAFF.

This clone has only a few counts. The genes are TRBV6-6 and TRBJ2-6, with 7 nucleotides matching TRBD1. This CDR3 has 15 residues. Germline V CDR1 and CDR2: MNHNY, SVGAGI (reference sequence). V shed 10 bases, J shed 0 bases, and the junction held 6 bases outside the gene matches. The CDR3 nucleotides read TGTGCCACCAGGACAGGACACTCTGGGGCCAACGTCCTGACTTTC. Translated: CATRTGHSGANVLTF.

The chain combines TRBV10-3 with TRBJ2-5; TRBD2 aligns across 10 bases. The CDR3 has 15 amino acids. Trimming removed 3 bases from V and 2 bases from J; junction bases left unmatched: 3. The germline gives CDR1 ENHRY, CDR2 SYGVKD. This CDR3 reads CAISDASGRQETQYF. Written as DNA, the CDR3 is TGTGCCATCAGTGATGCTAGCGGGAGACAAGAGACCCAGTACTTC.

V gene TRBV6-5 combines with J gene TRBJ2-6; D is perhaps TRBD1 or TRBD2 (5 bases each). Germline CDR1 and CDR2: MNHEY and SVGAGI. The CDR3 contains 15 residues. The V and J ends lost 8 bases and 0 bases respectively, with 11 bases between them. The chain's CDR3 is CASRDGFSGANVLTF. The CDR3 DNA sequence: TGTGCCAGCCGGGACGGCTTCTCTGGGGCCAACGTCCTGACTTTC.

The genes are TRBV5-1 and TRBJ1-1, with TRBD1 matching 8 bases. Germline CDR1 is SGHRS and CDR2 is YFSETQ. After removal of 5 bases from V and 1 base from J, the junction contained 4 bases not matched to a gene. CDR3 length: 14 amino acids. The CDR3 region is CASRIRGQNTEAFF. In DNA form, the CDR3 reads TGCGCCAGCAGGATCAGGGGGCAGAACACTGAAGCTTTCTTT.

This rearrangement joins TRBV20-1 to TRBJ1-1; the D gene is possibly TRBD1 (5 bases). CDR3 size: 11 residues. The germline V gene has CDR1 DFQATT and CDR2 SNEGSKA (reference sequence). Trimming stripped 3 bases from V and 9 bases from J, with 11 bases between. The CDR3 DNA follows: TGCAGTGCTAGGCCGGGGGAGAAAGCTTTCTTT. Encoded protein: CSARPGEKAFF.

The gene calls are TRBV10-3 and TRBJ1-1; no reliable D call. CDR3 length: 14 amino acids. From germline, CDR1 is ENHRY and CDR2 SYGVKD. Trimming stripped 6 bases from V and 6 bases from J, with 17 bases between. The CDR3 reads CAIRDRVGSPEAFF. The DNA for the CDR3 is TGTGCCATCAGGGACCGGGTCGGAAGTCCTGAAGCTTTCTTT.

This clone turned up a few times. The chain employs TRBV29-1 and TRBJ1-1, with unresolved D. This CDR3 is 12 amino acids long. V was clipped by 7 bases and J by 4 bases, with 13 bases between them. The germline V gene encodes CDR1 SQVTM and CDR2 ANQGSEA. The CDR3 loop reads CSALPSGTEAFF. The CDR3 DNA reads as TGCAGCGCTCTCCCTTCAGGCACTGAAGCTTTCTTT.

The CDR3 DNA is TGTGCCAGCTCACCCGGCCAGGCCGCCAGCTCCTATAATTCACCCCTCCACTTT. Translating it yields CASSPGQAASSYNSPLHF. The V gene is TRBV18, the J gene TRBJ1-6; D call uncertain. V was pared by 3 bases and J by 0 bases, with 15 bases between. There are 18 residues in the CDR3. From germline, CDR1 is KGHSH and CDR2 LQKENI.